The source of this T cell receptor (beta chain) is a study of CD8 T cells in Susac syndrome. Random hexamers served to reverse transcribe about 0.5 to 1 ug RNA. One entry per CDR3 protein results from TCRdb running MiXCR on the immunoSEQ multiplex PCR reads. The sample shows roughly 250,000 distinct CDR3 sequences, almost 97% of them seen only once. Germline-derived CDR1 and CDR2 are MRHNA and SNTAGT. CDR3 length equals 13 residues. V lost 5 bases and J 4 bases, leaving 9 bases between the germline ends. The rearrangement uses TRBV6-4 and TRBJ1-5; D is ambiguous. The TCR comes from a human donor with Susac syndrome. Material: CD4+ T cells from PBMCs. CDR3 DNA: TGTGCCAGCAGTATTCACCTAAATCAGCCCCAGCATTTT. It specifies CASSIHLNQPQHF.